This is a list of T cell receptor beta chains from one sample in a study of T cells after posttransplantation cyclophosphamide. Data came from immunoSEQ multiplex PCR; TCRdb stores just in-frame clones and leaves some out. The data contain around 13,000 clones, around 83% of them singletons. What was sequenced was memory CD4+ T cells sorted from PBMCs. The source of these receptors is a man aged 50 or older in good health, CMV-negative, and a related stem cell transplant donor. Both conserved end residues are part of each CDR3. Each record gives: clone size, V gene, D gene, J gene, CDR3 protein, CDR3 DNA. A D gene is named only where the DNA matches it firmly. Clone size is shown for a subset of rows, as once, few, many or a class of expanded clone.

abundance: -
v_gene: TRBV19
d_gene: -
j_gene: TRBJ2-7
CDR3aa: CASSQGKIEQYF
CDR3nt: TGTGCCAGTAGTCAGGGGAAAATCGAGCAGTACTTC

abundance: -
v_gene: TRBV5-8
d_gene: -
j_gene: TRBJ1-2
CDR3aa: CASSLQTDYGYTF
CDR3nt: TGTGCCAGCAGCTTACAGACAGACTATGGCTACACCTTC

abundance: once
v_gene: TRBV11-3
d_gene: TRBD2
j_gene: TRBJ2-1
CDR3aa: CASSTSGTYNEQFF
CDR3nt: TGTGCCAGCAGCACTAGCGGGACCTACAATGAGCAGTTCTTC

abundance: few
v_gene: TRBV19
d_gene: -
j_gene: TRBJ2-7
CDR3aa: CASSDREVYEQYF
CDR3nt: TGTGCCAGTAGTGACAGGGAGGTCTACGAGCAGTACTTC

abundance: once
v_gene: TRBV6-5
d_gene: TRBD2
j_gene: TRBJ2-1
CDR3aa: CASSRTSGAPHEQFF
CDR3nt: TGTGCCAGCAGTCGGACTAGCGGGGCACCCCATGAGCAGTTCTTC

abundance: -
v_gene: TRBV5-1
d_gene: -
j_gene: TRBJ2-7
CDR3aa: CASSSGTGSYEQYF
CDR3nt: TGCGCCAGCAGCAGCGGGACAGGTTCCTACGAGCAGTACTTC

abundance: -
v_gene: TRBV6-1
d_gene: -
j_gene: TRBJ1-3
CDR3aa: CASSEIMSGNTIYF
CDR3nt: TGTGCCAGCAGTGAAATCATGTCAGGAAACACCATATATTTT

abundance: -
v_gene: TRBV6-1
d_gene: TRBD1
j_gene: TRBJ2-5
CDR3aa: CATQRDRQETQYF
CDR3nt: TGTGCCACGCAGAGGGACAGGCAAGAGACCCAGTACTTC

abundance: -
v_gene: TRBV28
d_gene: TRBD2
j_gene: TRBJ2-3
CDR3aa: CASRGSGRASDTQYF
CDR3nt: TGTGCCAGCCGGGGGAGCGGGAGGGCCTCGGATACGCAGTATTTT

abundance: once
v_gene: TRBV4-2
d_gene: -
j_gene: TRBJ2-3
CDR3aa: CASSHGEGGDTQYF
CDR3nt: TGTGCCAGCAGCCATGGTGAGGGGGGGGATACGCAGTATTTT

abundance: -
v_gene: TRBV7-2
d_gene: -
j_gene: TRBJ2-3
CDR3aa: CASRIQSDTQYF
CDR3nt: TGTGCCAGCAGAATACAATCAGATACGCAGTATTTT

abundance: -
v_gene: TRBV5-4
d_gene: -
j_gene: TRBJ2-1
CDR3aa: CASSFTQPYNEQFF
CDR3nt: TGTGCCAGCAGCTTCACACAACCTTACAATGAGCAGTTCTTC